The next 25 T cell receptor beta chains were all read from a single sample in a study of cytomegalovirus exposure and HLA in healthy donors. The PCR employed 60 Vbeta primers together with 13 Jbeta primers. The method was immunoSEQ multiplex PCR; TCRdb's version includes in-frame clones alone and lacks a portion of them. The table shows roughly 170,000 clones, with just under 85% occurring only once. Sequencing was done on a sample of PBMCs. Receptor source: a girl between 10 and 17 years old in good health and CMV-seropositive.

CDR3 protein: CAWRDSMNTEAFF. The CDR3 DNA reads as TGTGCCTGGAGGGACAGTATGAACACTGAAGCTTTCTTT. V usage is TRBV30 and J usage is TRBJ1-1; TRBD1 is a possible D gene (6 bases). CDR3 size: 13 residues. The V and J ends lost 3 bases and 0 bases respectively, with 8 bases between them. Per the germline V gene, CDR1 is GTSNPN and CDR2 is SVGIG (reference sequence).

A few counts support this clone. This chain links TRBV27 with TRBJ1-4; D gene ambiguous. The germline V gene has CDR1 MNHEY and CDR2 SMNVEV (reference sequence). V was shortened by 7 bases and J by 3 bases, with 15 bases between the two germline ends. CDR3 length: 15 residues. The CDR3, as DNA: TGTGCCAGCACCAAACTATGGCTCCCTAATGAAAAACTGTTTTTT. Protein product: CASTKLWLPNEKLFF. Full variable domain (rest looked up from reference TRBV27 and TRBJ1-4): EAQVTQNPRYLITVTGKKLTVTCSQNMNHEYMSWYRQDPGLGLRQIYYSMNVEVTDKGDVPEGYKVSRKEKRNFPLILESPSPNQTSLYFCASTKLWLPNEKLFFGSGTQLSVL.

This chain joins TRBV11-3 and TRBJ1-1; D is undetermined. Germline V CDR1 and CDR2: SGHNT, YENEEA. CDR3 length: 13 residues. The V end lost 8 bases, the J end lost 1 base, and 11 bases lay between the germline ends. The DNA of the CDR3 is TGTGCCAGCGGGCGGGTCTCGAACACTGAAGCTTTCTTT. It is translated as CASGRVSNTEAFF.

The chain uses TRBV7-9 and TRBJ1-2, with TRBD1 identical over 8 bases. Germline V gives CDR1 SEHNR, CDR2 FQNEAQ (reference sequence). The length of the CDR3 is 13 residues. V lost 5 bases and J lost 12; bases outside the gene matches: 11. The CDR3, as DNA: TGTGCCAGCAGCCGGACTTTTGGACAGGGCCACACCTTC. Translated: CASSRTFGQGHTF. Looking up the rest from reference TRBV7-9 and TRBJ1-2 gives the full variable domain: DTGVSQNPRHKITKRGQNVTFRCDPISEHNRLYWYRQTLGQGPEFLTYFQNEAQLEKSRLLSDRFSAERPKGSFSTLEIQRTEQGDSAMYLCASSRTFGQGHTFGSGTRLTVV.

This clone was detected a few times. This chain connects TRBV29-1 to TRBJ1-1; TRBD1 matches 10 bases. Germline CDR1 and CDR2: SQVTM and ANQGSEA. The junction had 0 bases not matched to a gene; V was cut back by 4 bases and J by 4 bases. The length of the CDR3 is 12 residues. The CDR3: CSVGTGGTEAFF. DNA of the CDR3: TGCAGCGTTGGGACAGGGGGCACTGAAGCTTTCTTT.

The rearrangement uses TRBV10-1 and TRBJ2-2; 7 bases line up with TRBD1. V lost 5 bases, J lost 6 bases, and 3 bases stayed unmatched. Germline V gives CDR1 WNHNN, CDR2 SYGVQD (reference sequence). There are 13 residues in the CDR3. CDR3 sequence reads: CASSRTGAGELFF. The CDR3 bases are TGCGCCAGCAGTAGAACAGGGGCCGGGGAGCTGTTTTTT.

The V and J genes are TRBV4-1 and TRBJ2-3, with no clear D. This CDR3 has 14 amino acids. Trimming removed 1 base at V and 0 bases at J, with 5 bases between. CDR1 MGHRA and CDR2 YSYEKL come from the germline V gene. CDR3 protein: CASSQGTSTDTQYF. The CDR3 bases are TGCGCCAGCAGCCAAGGTACAAGCACAGATACGCAGTATTTT.

This chain uses TRBV5-6 with TRBJ1-2; D unclear. Trimming took 2 bases from V and 0 from J, leaving 17 bases between them. CDR1 is SGHDT, CDR2 YYEEEE, per germline. The CDR3 is made up of 17 amino acids. CDR3 nucleotides: TGTGCCAGCAGCTTAGAAGGCTACACTACCGCTAACTATGGCTACACCTTC. This gives the protein CASSLEGYTTANYGYTF.

This chain joins TRBV28 and TRBJ2-3; D possibly corresponds to TRBD1 (5 bases). Per the germline V gene, CDR1 is MDHEN and CDR2 is SYDVKM. V was shortened by 6 bases and J by 0 bases, with 13 bases between the two germline ends. This CDR3 spans 15 amino acids. The CDR3 region has the DNA TGTGCCAGCAGCGCGTATTGGACAAGCACAGATACGCAGTATTTT. Translation: CASSAYWTSTDTQYF.

The V gene is TRBV5-1, the J gene TRBJ1-1; unclear D gene. CDR3 length: 15 amino acids. Germline values: CDR1 SGHRS, CDR2 YFSETQ. The ends were cut back, 3 bases at V and 1 base at J, with 13 bases in the middle. The CDR3 DNA sequence: TGCGCCAGCAGCTATAACAGCCCCCAGAACACTGAAGCTTTCTTT. Its protein is CASSYNSPQNTEAFF.

This clone was seen a handful of times. The genes are TRBV28 and TRBJ2-2, with 8 bases aligning to TRBD2. The CDR3 covers 15 residues. Trimming took 8 bases from V and 3 from J; bases not matched to a gene: 8. The germline CDR1 and CDR2 sequences are MDHEN and SYDVKM. CDR3 region: CASRTGTRDTGELFF. CDR3 nucleotides: TGTGCCAGCCGGACCGGGACTAGAGACACCGGGGAGCTGTTTTTT.

This sequence joins TRBV27 and TRBJ1-1, with a possible D match to TRBD1 (5 bases). The CDR3 runs to 15 residues. With 3 bases removed from V and 2 bases from J, the gap between germline ends came to 13 bases. Germline loops: CDR1 MNHEY, CDR2 SMNVEV (reference sequence). CDR3 DNA sequence: TGTGCCAGCAGTTTGGGTGGGGGGAGTAACACTGAAGCTTTCTTT. It specifies CASSLGGGSNTEAFF.

In regard to this clone: An end of the junction differs from the germline gene, which may be a read error. J is TRBJ1-5 and V is TRBV10-3, with 10 bases aligning to TRBD1. Per the germline V gene, CDR1 is ENHRY and CDR2 is SYGVKD. The CDR3 loop spans 15 amino acids. The CDR3 coding sequence is TGTGCCACTGCGCCCCGACAGGGGGCAAGTCAGCCCCAACATTTT. Translated: CATAPRQGASQPQHF.

The chain joins TRBV12-5 to TRBJ2-7, with unresolved D. V shed 7 bases and J shed 0 bases, with 7 bases lying between them. From germline, CDR1 is LGHNT and CDR2 FRNRAP. This CDR3 has 12 residues. This CDR3 reads CASAVDSYEQYF. In DNA, the CDR3 is TGTGCTAGTGCAGTCGACTCCTACGAGCAGTACTTC. Drawing the rest from reference TRBV12-5 and TRBJ2-7, the complete variable domain is DARVTQTPRHKVTEMGQEVTMRCQPILGHNTVFWYRQTMMQGLELLAYFRNRAPLDDSGMPKDRFSAEMPDATLATLKIQPSEPRDSAVYFCASAVDSYEQYFGPGTRLTVT.

The chain employs TRBV19 and TRBJ1-1; no firm D call. V was cut by 5 bases and J by 3 bases, with 16 bases left in between. Germline assignment: CDR1 LNHDA and CDR2 SQIVND (reference sequence). The CDR3 is 15 amino acids. The CDR3 protein is CASSPLVVSDTEAFF. CDR3 nucleotide sequence: TGTGCCAGTAGTCCCCTAGTAGTTTCCGACACTGAAGCTTTCTTT.

This chain joins TRBV27 and TRBJ1-2; 9 bases map to TRBD1. This CDR3 is built from 15 residues. With V trimmed by 2 bases and J by 4 bases, 5 bases remained unmatched. The germline V gene encodes CDR1 MNHEY and CDR2 SMNVEV (reference sequence). CDR3 nucleotides: TGTGCCAGCAGTTTAACGGACAGGGGCCCCTATGGCTACACCTTC. Translation: CASSLTDRGPYGYTF.

This rearrangement joins TRBV5-8 to TRBJ2-2; 7 bases are shared with TRBD2. This CDR3 comprises 16 residues. Germline V gene data show CDR1 as SGHTS and CDR2 as YDEGEE. J was trimmed by 1 base and V by 0 bases; bases with no gene match: 3. The CDR3 DNA follows: TGTGCCAGCAGCTTGGCCGGGGAGGGGAACACCGGGGAGCTGTTTTTT. As protein: CASSLAGEGNTGELFF. The full variable domain, in which reference TRBV5-8 and TRBJ2-2 provide the parts outside the CDR3, is EAGVTQSPTHLIKTRGQQATLRCSPISGHTSVYWYQQALGLGLQFLLWYDEGEERNRGNFPPRFSGRQFPNYSSELNVNALELEDSALYLCASSLAGEGNTGELFFGEGSRLTVL.

V usage is TRBV10-3 and J usage is TRBJ1-2; D perhaps matches TRBD1 (5 bases). Trimming shortened V by 3 bases and J by 5 bases, and 19 bases separated the two germline ends. The CDR3 extends over 16 amino acids. Germline V gene sequence: CDR1 ENHRY, CDR2 SYGVKD. CDR3: CAISDPGSPGGYGYTF. In DNA, the CDR3 is TGTGCCATCAGTGACCCGGGGTCCCCGGGGGGGTATGGCTACACCTTC.

The rearrangement joins TRBV6-6 to TRBJ1-2, with 9 bases fitting TRBD1. The germline CDR1 and CDR2 sequences are MNHNY and SVGAGI (reference sequence). This CDR3 has 16 residues. V dropped 2 bases and J dropped 8; count of bases not matched to a gene: 12. The CDR3 here is CASSYRIPGQGLGYTF. The CDR3 DNA follows: TGTGCCAGCAGTTACCGAATCCCGGGACAGGGTTTAGGCTACACCTTC.

This clone was detected a few times. The chain is built from TRBV27 and TRBJ1-2; D is unresolved. V was shortened by 5 bases and J by 0 bases, with 13 bases between the two germline ends. The CDR3 is made up of 15 amino acids. Germline V gives CDR1 MNHEY, CDR2 SMNVEV (reference sequence). The CDR3 spells CASSPRTSANYGYTF. In DNA, the CDR3 is TGTGCCAGCAGTCCCAGGACTTCCGCTAACTATGGCTACACCTTC.

This clone came up once. The chain employs TRBV6-1 and TRBJ1-2; possible D gene TRBD1, 6 bases. Germline CDR1 and CDR2: MNHNS and SASEGT. V was cut by 5 bases and J by 3 bases, with 10 bases left in between. This CDR3 comprises 13 residues. Here the CDR3 reads CASSQKGDYGYTF. In DNA form, the CDR3 reads TGTGCCAGCAGTCAGAAGGGGGACTATGGCTACACCTTC.

V gene TRBV6-6 combines with J gene TRBJ1-5, with D possibly matching TRBD1 (6 bases). V was clipped by 5 bases and J by 5 bases, with 19 bases between them. CDR1 and CDR2 (germline): MNHNY, SVGAGI (reference sequence). The CDR3 spans 16 residues. The CDR3 bases are TGTGCCAGCAGTACTAGACCTAGGGGGTCCTATCAGCCCCAGCATTTT. As protein: CASSTRPRGSYQPQHF.

CDR3 protein: CASSLYSQDIFNYGYTF. Here the CDR3 DNA reads TGTGCCAGCAGCTTGTATTCACAGGATATCTTTAACTATGGCTACACCTTC. V usage is TRBV5-6 and J usage is TRBJ1-2; perhaps TRBD1 as D (5 bases). Germline CDR1 is SGHDT and CDR2 is YYEEEE. The CDR3 contains 17 residues. V shed 1 base and J shed 1 base, with 17 bases lying between them.

V and J are TRBV7-9 and TRBJ2-2; D is undetermined. The CDR3 spans 15 residues. V was shortened by 4 bases and J by 5 bases, with 14 bases between the two germline ends. CDR1 is SEHNR, CDR2 FQNEAQ, per germline (reference sequence). CDR3 protein: CASSSRFSLTGELFF. CDR3 DNA: TGTGCCAGCAGCTCTCGGTTTTCCTTGACCGGGGAGCTGTTTTTT.

This clone was counted only a few times. CDR3 protein: CASIGDRGVQPQHF. The CDR3 coding sequence is TGTGCCAGCATCGGGGACAGGGGGGTTCAGCCCCAGCATTTT. The genes are TRBV2 and TRBJ1-5; TRBD1 agrees at 11 bases. The CDR3 contains 14 residues. Germline assignment: CDR1 SNHLY and CDR2 FYNNEI. V trimming: 7 bases; J trimming: 6 bases; junction bases outside the gene matches: 5.